In this sample, the clone carrying this T cell receptor beta chain turned up many times. This record belongs to a study of T cells in Graves' hyperthyroidism and ophthalmopathy. Amplification of TCR beta CDR3 regions was performed using RNA transcripts as template. HTBI primers were used for first-round RT-PCR of the TCR CDR3. TCRdb re-derived calls from the multiplex PCR reads in MiXCR, one entry per CDR3 protein. The sample lists over 200,000 distinct CDR3 sequences, about 14% seen once, with roughly 13% in the top ten. CDR1 LGHNA and CDR2 YNFKEQ come from the germline V gene. Trimming stripped 4 bases from V and 4 bases from J, with 16 bases between. The CDR3 runs to 16 residues.

Sequencing input: blood. The sequence was obtained from a woman aged 40-49 years with Graves' hyperthyroidism that later progressed to Graves' ophthalmopathy. This chain links TRBV4-2 with TRBJ1-4; D not certain. CDR3 in DNA: TGTGCCAGCAGCCCGTTCGGAAGGGTTTATAATGAAAAACTGTTTTTT. It yields the protein CASSPFGRVYNEKLFF.